Listed below are T cell receptor beta chains from one sample, sequenced in a study of blood T cell repertoires in COVID-19. TCRdb keeps only in-frame clones here, not all; method: immunoSEQ multiplex PCR. The table lists about 310,000 clones, about 87% of them singletons, with around 8.9% in the top ten. The sample consisted of PBMCs or T cells enriched from blood (not recorded which). These receptors originate from a woman under 30 who had recovered from COVID-19. Both conserved end residues are part of each CDR3. Fields, in order: D gene, J gene, clone size, V gene, CDR3 protein, CDR3 DNA. D genes are given only for firm matches. Clone size is stated in some rows and not others, as once, few, many or a class when expanded.

d_call: -; j_call: TRBJ1-5; clone_size: -; v_call: TRBV15; cdr3_aa: CATSSHRSNQPQHF; cdr3_nt: TGTGCCACCAGCTCCCACAGAAGCAATCAGCCCCAGCATTTT
d_call: TRBD2; j_call: TRBJ2-1; clone_size: -; v_call: TRBV19; cdr3_aa: CASSIGAGGYNEQFF; cdr3_nt: TGTGCCAGTAGTATAGGGGCGGGAGGGTACAATGAGCAGTTCTTC
d_call: TRBD1; j_call: TRBJ1-1; clone_size: -; v_call: TRBV29-1; cdr3_aa: CSVGGTGGLTEAFF; cdr3_nt: TGCAGCGTTGGAGGGACAGGGGGGTTGACTGAAGCTTTCTTT
d_call: TRBD2; j_call: TRBJ2-1; clone_size: -; v_call: TRBV5-1; cdr3_aa: CASSLVLAGGSSYNEQFF; cdr3_nt: TGCGCCAGCAGCTTGGTACTAGCGGGGGGCTCCTCCTACAATGAGCAGTTCTTC
d_call: TRBD2; j_call: TRBJ2-3; clone_size: -; v_call: TRBV5-1; cdr3_aa: CASSFSGGGGDTQYF; cdr3_nt: TGCGCCAGCAGCTTTAGTGGCGGGGGAGGAGATACGCAGTATTTT
d_call: TRBD2; j_call: TRBJ2-7; clone_size: -; v_call: TRBV6-2/TRBV6-3; cdr3_aa: CASSPRTSGGHREQYF; cdr3_nt: TGTGCCAGCAGTCCCCGGACTAGCGGGGGGCATCGGGAGCAGTACTTC
d_call: TRBD1; j_call: TRBJ2-1; clone_size: -; v_call: TRBV9; cdr3_aa: CASSVEGGASRSYNEQFF; cdr3_nt: TGTGCCAGCAGCGTAGAAGGGGGCGCCAGCCGCTCCTACAATGAGCAGTTCTTC
d_call: -; j_call: TRBJ2-7; clone_size: -; v_call: TRBV30; cdr3_aa: CAWSLRGPYEQYF; cdr3_nt: TGTGCCTGGAGTCTTCGAGGGCCCTACGAGCAGTACTTC
d_call: -; j_call: TRBJ1-2; clone_size: -; v_call: TRBV5-6; cdr3_aa: CASSLDTSRYGYTF; cdr3_nt: TGTGCCAGCAGTCTGGACACCTCCCGCTATGGCTACACCTTC
d_call: -; j_call: TRBJ1-2; clone_size: -; v_call: TRBV3-1/TRBV3-2; cdr3_aa: CASSLRRDKISNYGYTF; cdr3_nt: TGTGCCAGCAGCCTTCGCCGGGACAAGATTTCTAACTATGGCTACACCTTC
d_call: -; j_call: TRBJ2-7; clone_size: -; v_call: TRBV28; cdr3_aa: CASRLTGDSYEQYF; cdr3_nt: TGTGCCAGCAGGCTTACAGGAGATTCCTACGAGCAGTACTTC
d_call: -; j_call: TRBJ2-7; clone_size: -; v_call: TRBV5-1; cdr3_aa: CASSLVWSSVYEQYF; cdr3_nt: TGCGCCAGCAGCTTGGTTTGGTCTTCGGTCTACGAGCAGTACTTC
d_call: -; j_call: TRBJ2-7; clone_size: -; v_call: TRBV15; cdr3_aa: CATSRDGGAWEQYF; cdr3_nt: TGTGCCACCAGCAGAGATGGGGGGGCTTGGGAGCAGTACTTC
d_call: -; j_call: TRBJ1-1; clone_size: -; v_call: TRBV12-3/TRBV12-4; cdr3_aa: CASRHQSLEAFF; cdr3_nt: TGTGCCAGCAGGCATCAGTCCCTTGAAGCTTTCTTT
d_call: -; j_call: TRBJ2-6; clone_size: -; v_call: TRBV6-4; cdr3_aa: CASPPPAGANVLTF; cdr3_nt: TGTGCCAGCCCTCCCCCAGCTGGGGCCAACGTCCTGACTTTC
d_call: TRBD1; j_call: TRBJ1-2; clone_size: -; v_call: TRBV29-1; cdr3_aa: CSALRGQGDGYTF; cdr3_nt: TGCAGCGCCCTCCGGGGACAGGGAGATGGCTACACCTTC
d_call: -; j_call: TRBJ1-6; clone_size: -; v_call: TRBV20-1; cdr3_aa: CSLSSLSPLHF; cdr3_nt: TGCAGTTTGAGTAGCCTCTCACCCCTCCACTTT
d_call: TRBD2; j_call: TRBJ2-7; clone_size: few; v_call: TRBV7-7; cdr3_aa: CASSKGTSGAYEQYF; cdr3_nt: TGTGCCAGCAGCAAAGGGACTAGCGGGGCCTACGAGCAGTACTTC
d_call: -; j_call: TRBJ2-5; clone_size: -; v_call: TRBV28; cdr3_aa: CASSSPFIGGRETQYF; cdr3_nt: TGTGCCAGCAGTTCACCGTTTATTGGGGGCCGTGAGACCCAGTACTTC
d_call: -; j_call: TRBJ1-6; clone_size: once; v_call: TRBV2; cdr3_aa: CASSDGPGYNSPLHF; cdr3_nt: TGTGCCAGCAGTGACGGTCCAGGTTATAATTCACCCCTCCACTTT
d_call: -; j_call: TRBJ1-6; clone_size: -; v_call: TRBV2; cdr3_aa: CASIEDPGGSPLHF; cdr3_nt: TGTGCCAGCATAGAGGATCCAGGAGGCTCACCCCTCCACTTT
d_call: -; j_call: TRBJ1-2; clone_size: -; v_call: TRBV10-3; cdr3_aa: CAIREGPNYGYTF; cdr3_nt: TGTGCCATCAGAGAGGGCCCTAACTATGGCTACACCTTC
d_call: TRBD1; j_call: TRBJ1-1; clone_size: -; v_call: TRBV6-5; cdr3_aa: CASSTGGASKAFF; cdr3_nt: TGTGCCAGCAGTACAGGGGGCGCGTCCAAAGCTTTCTTT
d_call: -; j_call: TRBJ1-4; clone_size: -; v_call: TRBV12-3/TRBV12-4; cdr3_aa: CASSLGQGRKLFF; cdr3_nt: TGTGCCAGCAGTTTAGGTCAGGGGCGAAAACTGTTTTTT
d_call: TRBD1; j_call: TRBJ1-1; clone_size: -; v_call: TRBV10-3; cdr3_aa: CAISESGGQGYATEAFF; cdr3_nt: TGTGCCATCAGTGAGTCGGGAGGACAGGGCTATGCCACTGAAGCTTTCTTT
d_call: -; j_call: TRBJ2-2; clone_size: -; v_call: TRBV28; cdr3_aa: CASSGDTAGTGELFF; cdr3_nt: TGTGCCAGCAGTGGTGACACCGCGGGCACCGGGGAGCTGTTTTTT
d_call: TRBD1; j_call: TRBJ1-5; clone_size: once; v_call: TRBV19; cdr3_aa: CASSIRGQGANQPQHF; cdr3_nt: TGTGCCAGTAGTATCAGAGGACAGGGGGCCAATCAGCCCCAGCATTTT
d_call: TRBD1; j_call: TRBJ1-4; clone_size: -; v_call: TRBV19; cdr3_aa: CASSAGIQGDNEKLFF; cdr3_nt: TGTGCCAGTAGTGCGGGGATACAGGGGGACAATGAAAAACTGTTTTTT
d_call: -; j_call: TRBJ1-2; clone_size: -; v_call: TRBV15; cdr3_aa: CATSRDRVSVANYGYTF; cdr3_nt: TGTGCCACCAGCAGAGATCGAGTTTCCGTAGCTAACTATGGCTACACCTTC
d_call: -; j_call: TRBJ1-3; clone_size: -; v_call: TRBV6-6; cdr3_aa: CASSPLTNRVDGNTIYF; cdr3_nt: TGTGCCAGCAGTCCCTTAACCAACAGGGTAGATGGAAACACCATATATTTT
d_call: -; j_call: TRBJ1-1; clone_size: -; v_call: TRBV2; cdr3_aa: CASGQGSYTEAFF; cdr3_nt: TGTGCCAGCGGCCAGGGCTCCTACACTGAAGCTTTCTTT
d_call: TRBD1; j_call: TRBJ2-7; clone_size: -; v_call: TRBV6-5; cdr3_aa: CASRRTGVSHEQYF; cdr3_nt: TGTGCCAGCAGGCGGACAGGGGTTTCCCACGAGCAGTACTTC
d_call: TRBD1; j_call: TRBJ1-2; clone_size: once; v_call: TRBV4-2; cdr3_aa: CASSQEPGQGFNYGYTF; cdr3_nt: TGTGCCAGCAGCCAAGAGCCGGGACAGGGTTTTAACTATGGCTACACCTTC
d_call: TRBD1; j_call: TRBJ1-1; clone_size: -; v_call: TRBV19; cdr3_aa: CASQSGRGQLTEAFF; cdr3_nt: TGTGCCAGTCAATCGGGTCGGGGACAGCTCACTGAAGCTTTCTTT
d_call: -; j_call: TRBJ1-3; clone_size: -; v_call: TRBV4-1; cdr3_aa: CASSRRETFSGNTIYF; cdr3_nt: TGCGCCAGCAGCCGAAGGGAGACCTTCTCTGGAAACACCATATATTTT
d_call: -; j_call: TRBJ1-2; clone_size: -; v_call: TRBV19; cdr3_aa: CASYGREGYGYTF; cdr3_nt: TGTGCCAGTTATGGCAGGGAGGGATATGGCTACACCTTC
d_call: -; j_call: TRBJ1-6; clone_size: -; v_call: TRBV5-5; cdr3_aa: CASSAGYYNSPLHF; cdr3_nt: TGTGCCAGCAGCGCAGGGTACTATAATTCACCCCTCCACTTT